This paragraph reports one T cell receptor beta chain. The record originates from a study of blood T cell repertoires in COVID-19. About the research overall: Both acute and convalescent COVID-19 samples were obtained from the United States, Italy and Spain. Sources were T cells, B-cell-depleted T cells, or PBMCs; the material itself was cDNA or gDNA.

V shed 7 bases and J 7 bases; nucleotides not matched to a gene: 9. The CDR3 runs 15 residues. Germline V gene lookup returns CDR1 MNHEY and CDR2 SVGAGI. Per the original methods: Amplification of reference gene primers was used by the study to estimate nucleated cell counts. Repertoires were generated with immunoSEQ multiplex PCR, while TCRdb's copy carries only in-frame clones and drops some. D and trimming were read from the DNA, whereas the V and J calls and clone size are those reported in that table. The sample lists around 120,000 clones, around 90% occurring once. Sequences were obtained from peripheral blood. This chain connects TRBV6-5 to TRBJ1-5, with 11 bases identical to TRBD1. The TCR originated in a human donor in a cohort sampled during active COVID-19. The CDR3 protein is CASKAGTGGGQPQHF. The CDR3 DNA follows: TGTGCCAGCAAAGCCGGGACAGGGGGGGGACAGCCCCAGCATTTT.